The 25 T cell receptor beta chains listed next were all sequenced from one sample in a study of control samples from healthy donors and cancer patients. The table came from immunoSEQ multiplex PCR; TCRdb's copy has only in-frame clones and leaves some out. The sample contains fewer than 250,000 clones, about 90% of which appear only once. Material for sequencing was blood. The receptors shown here come from a man younger than 40 in good health.

The chain is built from TRBV18 and TRBJ2-7; D might be TRBD1 (6 bases). The CDR3 is 14 residues long. Trimming left V 6 bases short and J 2 bases short, with 14 bases between. CDR1 KGHSH and CDR2 LQKENI come from the germline V gene. The CDR3 reads CASSGAQGPYEQYF. The CDR3 DNA is TGTGCCAGCTCGGGAGCTCAGGGGCCCTACGAGCAGTACTTC.

J is TRBJ2-2 and V is TRBV5-8; possibly TRBD1 or TRBD2 for D (5 bases each). V lost 0 bases and J 5 bases, leaving 14 bases between the germline ends. CDR1 SGHTS and CDR2 YDEGEE come from the germline V gene. The CDR3 loop spans 16 amino acids. CDR3 protein: CASSLEVRESTGELFF. As DNA, the CDR3 is TGTGCCAGCAGCTTGGAGGTCAGGGAGAGTACCGGGGAGCTGTTTTTT.

This chain connects TRBV9 to TRBJ2-3; tentative D call: TRBD2 (6 bases). The V end lost 6 bases, the J end lost 3 bases, and 17 bases lay between the germline ends. This CDR3 has 15 residues. The germline CDR1 and CDR2 sequences are SGDLS and YYNGEE. This CDR3 reads CASTVSGGVTDTQYF. CDR3 bases: TGTGCCAGCACGGTATCTGGCGGGGTTACAGATACGCAGTATTTT.

The CDR3 reads CATKTSGGHPPNTGELFF. The DNA of the CDR3 is TGTGCCACTAAGACTAGCGGGGGCCATCCCCCGAACACCGGGGAGCTGTTTTTT. The chain carries TRBV2 and TRBJ2-2; 12 bases line up with TRBD2. This CDR3 is 18 amino acids long. V dropped 10 bases and J dropped 0; count of bases not matched to a gene: 12. Germline CDR1 is SNHLY and CDR2 is FYNNEI. The full variable domain, rest sourced from reference TRBV2 and TRBJ2-2, is EPEVTQTPSHQVTQMGQEVILRCVPISNHLYFYWYRQILGQKVEFLVSFYNNEISEKSEIFDDQFSVERPDGSNFTLKIRSTKLEDSAMYFCATKTSGGHPPNTGELFFGEGSRLTVL.

The chain recombines TRBV2 with TRBJ1-3, with no clear D. The germline V gene has CDR1 SNHLY and CDR2 FYNNEI. The V end was cut by 1 base, the J end by 0 bases, with 7 bases between. CDR3 length: 15 amino acids. This chain's CDR3 is CASSEGGYSGNTIYF. CDR3 DNA: TGTGCCAGCAGTGAAGGGGGTTACTCTGGAAACACCATATATTTT.

V gene TRBV29-1 combines with J gene TRBJ2-3; no firm D call. This CDR3 spans 13 amino acids. Germline CDR1 reads SQVTM; CDR2 reads ANQGSEA. V was pared by 3 bases and J by 3 bases, with 10 bases between. The CDR3 loop is CSVENEDTDTQYF. The CDR3 bases are TGCAGCGTTGAGAACGAAGATACAGATACGCAGTATTTT.

V and J are TRBV6-4 and TRBJ2-7, with no clear D. Between the trimmed V and J ends, which lost 1 base and 0 bases, there was a span of 1 base. Germline loops: CDR1 MRHNA, CDR2 SNTAGT. The CDR3 loop spans 12 amino acids. This CDR3 is CASSDFSYEQYF. The DNA of the CDR3 is TGTGCCAGCAGTGACTTCTCCTACGAGCAGTACTTC.

About this clone itself: The same CDR3 is also encoded by other DNA sequences in this sample. CDR3 residues: CASSPLENTEAFF. CDR3 sequence (DNA): TGTGCCAGCTCACCACTCGAGAACACTGAAGCTTTCTTT. The chain has TRBV18 and TRBJ1-1; no clear D. Trimming took off 1 base at V and 1 base at J, with 4 bases between the two ends. The CDR3 length is 13 residues. The germline V gene encodes CDR1 KGHSH and CDR2 LQKENI.

The rearrangement links TRBV9 to TRBJ1-1, with D possibly being TRBD1 (5 bases). Trimming shortened V by 4 bases and J by 1 base, and 14 bases separated the two germline ends. CDR1 and CDR2 from the germline V gene are SGDLS and YYNGEE. CDR3 length: 15 amino acids. CDR3 coding DNA: TGTGCCAGCAGCCCCCGGGGCGATCCGAACACTGAAGCTTTCTTT. Encoded protein: CASSPRGDPNTEAFF.

The chain joins TRBV4-1 to TRBJ2-1; 7 bases map to TRBD1. Trimming took 6 bases from V and 9 from J; bases not matched to a gene: 11. The CDR3 extends over 14 amino acids. Germline-derived CDR1 and CDR2 are MGHRA and YSYEKL. The CDR3 region has the DNA TGCGCCAGCAGGGGTTTACTCAGGGGGACTGAGCAGTTCTTC. Translating gives CASRGLLRGTEQFF.

This clone has a single count. The gene calls are TRBV27 and TRBJ1-3; perhaps TRBD1 as D (5 bases). The CDR3 spans 15 residues. The V end lost 6 bases, the J end lost 2 bases, and 14 bases lay between the germline ends. CDR1 is MNHEY and CDR2 is SMNVEV in the germline V gene (reference sequence). The DNA of the CDR3 is TGTGCCAGCAGCTCCCGGTGGGGGGCTGGAAACACCATATATTTT. Translation: CASSSRWGAGNTIYF.

Written as DNA, the CDR3 is TGTGCCAGCCGGGAAGTCCGCCAGGGACGTGGGGGGGCTGAAGCTTTCTTT. Translated, it gives CASREVRQGRGGAEAFF. The chain combines TRBV2 with TRBJ1-1, with TRBD1 as a possible D gene (5 bases). Germline-derived CDR1 and CDR2 are SNHLY and FYNNEI. This CDR3 contains 17 residues. The V end lost 8 bases, the J end lost 6 bases, and 28 bases lay between the germline ends.

The rearrangement uses TRBV4-2 and TRBJ1-2; D is uncertain. The germline gives CDR1 LGHNA, CDR2 YNFKEQ. V shed 1 base and J shed 4 bases, with 19 bases lying between them. CDR3 length: 17 amino acids. The CDR3: CASSQVGTASTSYGYTF. The CDR3 coding sequence is TGTGCCAGCAGCCAAGTCGGCACAGCATCGACCTCCTATGGCTACACCTTC.

On this clone: This same CDR3 is encoded by further DNA sequences in the sample. The chain couples TRBV6-5 to TRBJ1-6; D is possibly TRBD1 (5 bases). CDR3 length: 13 residues. The V gene's germline CDR1 is MNHEY and CDR2 SVGAGI. V lost 2 bases to trimming and J lost 7 bases, with 6 bases between them. The CDR3 reads CASSYDRNSPLHF. The CDR3 nucleotides are TGTGCCAGCAGTTACGACAGAAATTCACCCCTCCACTTT.

The table lists this clone with a few counts. The rearrangement uses TRBV4-1 and TRBJ1-6; 10 bases agree with TRBD1. Germline V gene sequence: CDR1 MGHRA, CDR2 YSYEKL. With V trimmed by 4 bases and J by 10 bases, 13 bases remained unmatched. The CDR3 contains 17 residues. The CDR3 here is CASSPQMGTGVNSPLHF. The CDR3 coding sequence is TGCGCCAGCAGCCCCCAAATGGGGACAGGGGTGAACTCACCCCTCCACTTT.

The rearrangement uses TRBV29-1 and TRBJ1-2; D possibly corresponds to TRBD1 (6 bases). With 1 base removed from V and 4 bases from J, the gap between germline ends came to 10 bases. This CDR3 has 13 residues. Per germline, CDR1 SQVTM and CDR2 ANQGSEA. The CDR3 loop is CSVEAGDSYGYTF. The CDR3 DNA sequence: TGCAGCGTTGAAGCAGGGGACTCCTATGGCTACACCTTC. Full variable domain (missing parts from reference TRBV29-1 and TRBJ1-2): SAVISQKPSRDICQRGTSLTIQCQVDSQVTMMFWYRQQPGQSLTLIATANQGSEATYESGFVIDKFPISRPNLTFSTLTVSNMSPEDSSIYLCSVEAGDSYGYTFGSGTRLTVV.

The CDR3 DNA reads as TGTGCCAGCAGCTTATCGGGACTAGCGGGGGGGGCGAACTACGAGCAGTACTTC. Protein product: CASSLSGLAGGANYEQYF. This chain uses TRBV7-9 with TRBJ2-7, with TRBD2 matching 16 bases. The CDR3 loop spans 18 amino acids. The germline V gene encodes CDR1 SEHNR and CDR2 FQNEAQ (reference sequence). Losses at the gene ends were 2 bases for V and 3 bases for J; bases not matched to a gene: 7.

V gene TRBV7-9 combines with J gene TRBJ2-1, with TRBD1 matching 9 bases. Germline CDR1 reads SEHNR; CDR2 reads FQNEAQ (reference sequence). The V gene end was trimmed by 3 bases and the J gene end by 7 bases; junction bases not matched to a gene: 10. The CDR3 loop spans 16 amino acids. Here the CDR3 DNA reads TGTGCCAGCAGCTTTCAGACAGGGGGAGGCCAGAATGAGCAGTTCTTC. Translated, it gives CASSFQTGGGQNEQFF.

The chain is built from TRBV7-9 and TRBJ2-1; D unresolved. V gave up 8 bases and J gave up 0 bases, with 8 bases separating them. The CDR3 extends over 13 amino acids. Germline CDR1 reads SEHNR; CDR2 reads FQNEAQ (reference sequence). This CDR3 reads CASSQSSYNEQFF. CDR3 nucleotides: TGTGCCAGCTCACAGAGCTCCTACAATGAGCAGTTCTTC.

The rearrangement links TRBV14 to TRBJ2-1; 7 bases are shared with TRBD2. CDR3 length: 16 amino acids. Germline V lookup: CDR1 SGHDN, CDR2 FVKESK. The V segment lost 0 bases and the J segment 7 bases; nucleotides outside the gene matches: 9. The CDR3 DNA sequence: TGTGCCAGCAGCCAAGATCTTGTTAGCGGGTTAAATGAGCAGTTCTTC. Amino acids: CASSQDLVSGLNEQFF.

The V call is TRBV3-1 (or the pseudogene TRBV3-2), the J call TRBJ2-3; 14 nucleotides match TRBD2. With V trimmed by 1 base and J by 8 bases, 14 bases remained unmatched. This CDR3 is 19 amino acids long. Germline V gene sequence: CDR1 LGHDT, CDR2 YNNKEL (reference sequence). CDR3: CASSQGRTSGGSSLGTQYF. Here the CDR3 DNA reads TGTGCCAGCAGCCAAGGCCGGACTAGCGGGGGGTCGTCTTTGGGTACGCAGTATTTT.

V usage is TRBV27 and J usage is TRBJ2-7; the match to TRBD2 covers 9 bases. This CDR3 has 15 amino acids. Trimming took 4 bases from V and 0 from J; bases not matched to a gene: 4. CDR1 is MNHEY and CDR2 is SMNVEV in the germline V gene (reference sequence). The CDR3 sequence: CASSYAGGSSYEQYF. CDR3 nucleotide sequence: TGTGCCAGCAGTTATGCGGGGGGGAGCTCCTACGAGCAGTACTTC.

The gene calls are TRBV13 and TRBJ2-7; no clear D. V gave up 2 bases and J gave up 3 bases, with 2 bases separating them. The CDR3 contains 11 residues. The germline V gene encodes CDR1 PRHDT and CDR2 FYEKMQ (reference sequence). The DNA of the CDR3 is TGTGCCAGCAGCTTATACTACGAGCAGTACTTC. Translated: CASSLYYEQYF.

This rearrangement joins TRBV15 to TRBJ1-1; TRBD1 matches at 8 bases. J lost 4 bases, V lost 6 bases, and 4 bases had no gene match. Per germline, CDR1 LNHNV and CDR2 YYDKDF (reference sequence). The CDR3 sequence is 13 residues long. The CDR3 nucleotides are TGTGCCACCAGTAGACAGGGGAGCACTGAAGCTTTCTTT. Translating gives CATSRQGSTEAFF.

The CDR3 region is CASRELGYGYTF. The CDR3 nucleotides read TGTGCCAGCAGGGAACTAGGGTATGGCTACACCTTC. This chain connects TRBV28 to TRBJ1-2, with no clear D. With 6 bases removed from V and 5 bases from J, the gap between germline ends came to 10 bases. This CDR3 contains 12 residues. CDR1 and CDR2 from the germline V gene are MDHEN and SYDVKM.